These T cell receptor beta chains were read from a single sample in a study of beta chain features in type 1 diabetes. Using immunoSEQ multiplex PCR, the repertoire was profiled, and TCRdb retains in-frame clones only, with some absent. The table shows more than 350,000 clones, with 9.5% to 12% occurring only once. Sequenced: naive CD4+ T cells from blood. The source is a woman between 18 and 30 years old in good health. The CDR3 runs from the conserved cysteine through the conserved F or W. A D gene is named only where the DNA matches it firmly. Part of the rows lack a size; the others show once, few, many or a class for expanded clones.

cdr3_aa: CSVERGEFTDTQYF
cdr3_nt: TGCAGCGTTGAAAGGGGGGAATTCACAGATACGCAGTATTTT
j_call: TRBJ2-3
clone_size: few
d_call: -
v_call: TRBV29-1

cdr3_aa: CASSEPRTVDEQFF
cdr3_nt: TGTGCCAGCAGTGAGCCCCGTACAGTCGATGAGCAGTTCTTC
j_call: TRBJ2-1
clone_size: few
d_call: -
v_call: TRBV25-1

cdr3_aa: CASSYRDRGGKQYF
cdr3_nt: TGTGCCAGCAGTTACCGGGACAGGGGAGGGAAGCAGTACTTC
j_call: TRBJ2-7
clone_size: -
d_call: TRBD1
v_call: TRBV13

cdr3_aa: CASSLDPTRETQYF
cdr3_nt: TGTGCCAGCAGCCTGGACCCAACCAGAGAGACCCAGTACTTC
j_call: TRBJ2-5
clone_size: few
d_call: -
v_call: TRBV28

cdr3_aa: CASSTRLAGFCEQFF
cdr3_nt: TGTGCCAGCAGCACACGACTAGCGGGGTTCTGTGAGCAGTTCTTC
j_call: TRBJ2-1
clone_size: few
d_call: -
v_call: TRBV21-1

cdr3_aa: CASKNGRVAKNIQYF
cdr3_nt: TGTGCCAGCAAAAACGGGCGGGTAGCCAAAAACATTCAGTACTTC
j_call: TRBJ2-4
clone_size: few
d_call: -
v_call: TRBV11-2

cdr3_aa: CSPGQGETQYF
cdr3_nt: TGCAGTCCCGGACAGGGGGAGACCCAGTACTTC
j_call: TRBJ2-5
clone_size: few
d_call: TRBD1
v_call: TRBV20-1

cdr3_aa: CASSVGPGLAAYNEQFF
cdr3_nt: TGTGCCAGCAGCGTCGGCCCGGGACTAGCGGCCTACAATGAGCAGTTCTTC
j_call: TRBJ2-1
clone_size: few
d_call: TRBD2
v_call: TRBV9

cdr3_aa: CASSVQGSETQYF
cdr3_nt: TGTGCCAGCAGCGTTCAGGGTTCGGAGACCCAGTACTTC
j_call: TRBJ2-5
clone_size: -
d_call: -
v_call: TRBV9

cdr3_aa: CASSSYSGSYNEQFF
cdr3_nt: TGTGCCAGCAGCTCCTATAGCGGGAGCTACAATGAGCAGTTCTTC
j_call: TRBJ2-1
clone_size: -
d_call: TRBD2
v_call: TRBV7-2

cdr3_aa: CASSLGPLMNTEAFF
cdr3_nt: TGTGCCAGCAGCTTAGGGCCCCTCATGAACACTGAAGCTTTCTTT
j_call: TRBJ1-1
clone_size: few
d_call: -
v_call: TRBV7-2

cdr3_aa: CASSPGLAEYNEQFF
cdr3_nt: TGCGCCAGCAGCCCGGGACTAGCGGAGTACAATGAGCAGTTCTTC
j_call: TRBJ2-1
clone_size: -
d_call: TRBD2
v_call: TRBV4-1

cdr3_aa: CAWSKQGQSSYEQYF
cdr3_nt: TGTGCCTGGAGCAAGCAGGGCCAGAGCTCCTACGAGCAGTACTTC
j_call: TRBJ2-7
clone_size: few
d_call: -
v_call: TRBV30

cdr3_aa: CASSPKGALLRDTQYF
cdr3_nt: TGTGCCAGCAGCCCGAAGGGGGCGCTTCTTCGGGATACGCAGTATTTT
j_call: TRBJ2-3
clone_size: -
d_call: TRBD1
v_call: TRBV9

cdr3_aa: CASSPGGSGNYEQYF
cdr3_nt: TGTGCCAGCAGCCCCGGCGGTAGCGGGAACTACGAGCAGTACTTC
j_call: TRBJ2-7
clone_size: -
d_call: TRBD2
v_call: TRBV11-2

cdr3_aa: CASSRVRGFPTGELFF
cdr3_nt: TGCGCCAGCAGCCGTGTCCGGGGATTCCCCACCGGGGAGCTGTTTTTT
j_call: TRBJ2-2
clone_size: few
d_call: -
v_call: TRBV4-3

cdr3_aa: CAWSVAGAGNTIYF
cdr3_nt: TGTGCCTGGAGTGTAGCAGGGGCTGGAAACACCATATATTTT
j_call: TRBJ1-3
clone_size: few
d_call: -
v_call: TRBV30

cdr3_aa: CASSIGTPSYNEQFF
cdr3_nt: TGTGCCAGCAGCATTGGGACTCCCTCCTACAATGAGCAGTTCTTC
j_call: TRBJ2-1
clone_size: -
d_call: -
v_call: TRBV9

cdr3_aa: CSARTLDTIYF
cdr3_nt: TGCAGTGCCCGTACGCTCGACACCATATATTTT
j_call: TRBJ1-3
clone_size: few
d_call: -
v_call: TRBV20-1

cdr3_aa: CAWRTSGTYEQYF
cdr3_nt: TGTGCCTGGAGGACTAGCGGTACCTACGAGCAGTACTTC
j_call: TRBJ2-7
clone_size: -
d_call: TRBD2
v_call: TRBV30

cdr3_aa: CASSQQGVPDTQYF
cdr3_nt: TGTGCCAGCAGCCAACAAGGGGTACCCGATACGCAGTATTTT
j_call: TRBJ2-3
clone_size: -
d_call: -
v_call: TRBV14

cdr3_aa: CASILPGQDFF
cdr3_nt: TGTGCCAGCATCCTTCCGGGACAGGACTTTTTT
j_call: TRBJ1-4
clone_size: -
d_call: TRBD1
v_call: TRBV28

cdr3_aa: CASSFNRGYEQYF
cdr3_nt: TGTGCCAGCAGCTTCAACAGGGGATACGAGCAGTACTTC
j_call: TRBJ2-7
clone_size: -
d_call: TRBD1
v_call: TRBV7-2

cdr3_aa: CASTGGTASYEQYF
cdr3_nt: TGTGCCAGCACCGGAGGGACGGCCTCCTACGAGCAGTACTTC
j_call: TRBJ2-7
clone_size: -
d_call: -
v_call: TRBV6-5

cdr3_aa: CASSALTPTTDTQYF
cdr3_nt: TGTGCCAGCAGCGCCTTGACGCCTACGACAGATACGCAGTATTTT
j_call: TRBJ2-3
clone_size: -
d_call: -
v_call: TRBV9

cdr3_aa: CASSLVYSYNEQFF
cdr3_nt: TGTGCCAGCAGTTTGGTTTACTCCTACAATGAGCAGTTCTTC
j_call: TRBJ2-1
clone_size: few
d_call: -
v_call: TRBV27

cdr3_aa: CASSNRLLAAPTTQYF
cdr3_nt: TGTGCCAGCAGCAACCGCCTCCTCGCCGCCCCGACGACCCAGTACTTC
j_call: TRBJ2-5
clone_size: -
d_call: -
v_call: TRBV9

cdr3_aa: CAISEGTNGYTF
cdr3_nt: TGTGCCATCAGTGAGGGGACTAATGGCTACACCTTC
j_call: TRBJ1-2
clone_size: -
d_call: -
v_call: TRBV10-3

cdr3_aa: CAISLVGNTEAFF
cdr3_nt: TGTGCCATCAGTCTGGTAGGGAACACTGAAGCTTTCTTT
j_call: TRBJ1-1
clone_size: few
d_call: -
v_call: TRBV10-3

cdr3_aa: CASSSVGDRYTEAFF
cdr3_nt: TGTGCCAGCAGTTCGGTGGGGGATAGGTACACTGAAGCTTTCTTT
j_call: TRBJ1-1
clone_size: -
d_call: -
v_call: TRBV28

cdr3_aa: CASSPTVLAKNIQYF
cdr3_nt: TGTGCCAGCAGCCCGACAGTTCTAGCCAAAAACATTCAGTACTTC
j_call: TRBJ2-4
clone_size: -
d_call: -
v_call: TRBV7-2

cdr3_aa: CSVIDRGYGYTF
cdr3_nt: TGCAGCGTTATTGACAGGGGATATGGCTACACCTTC
j_call: TRBJ1-2
clone_size: -
d_call: TRBD1
v_call: TRBV29-1

cdr3_aa: CASSPRVSGSNNEQFF
cdr3_nt: TGTGCCAGCTCACCGAGGGTTAGCGGGAGCAACAATGAGCAGTTCTTC
j_call: TRBJ2-1
clone_size: -
d_call: TRBD2
v_call: TRBV18

cdr3_aa: CASSPILLYNSPLHF
cdr3_nt: TGTGCCAGCAGCCCGATTTTGCTTTATAATTCACCCCTCCACTTT
j_call: TRBJ1-6
clone_size: -
d_call: -
v_call: TRBV4-2

cdr3_aa: CASSLAPRTSGYNEQFF
cdr3_nt: TGTGCCAGCAGCTTAGCGCCTAGGACTAGTGGTTACAATGAGCAGTTCTTC
j_call: TRBJ2-1
clone_size: -
d_call: TRBD2
v_call: TRBV7-2

cdr3_aa: CATSRGAGGEKLFF
cdr3_nt: TGTGCCACCAGCAGAGGGGCAGGGGGCGAAAAACTGTTTTTT
j_call: TRBJ1-4
clone_size: -
d_call: TRBD1
v_call: TRBV15

cdr3_aa: CASSVPGVNIQYF
cdr3_nt: TGTGCCAGCAGCGTTCCCGGGGTCAACATTCAGTACTTC
j_call: TRBJ2-4
clone_size: -
d_call: -
v_call: TRBV9

cdr3_aa: CASSLGLAGTDTQYF
cdr3_nt: TGTGCCAGCAGCTTAGGACTAGCGGGTACAGATACGCAGTATTTT
j_call: TRBJ2-3
clone_size: few
d_call: TRBD2
v_call: TRBV7-9

cdr3_aa: CASSVGLVSSYNEQFF
cdr3_nt: TGTGCCAGCAGCGTAGGTCTAGTGAGCTCCTACAATGAGCAGTTCTTC
j_call: TRBJ2-1
clone_size: -
d_call: -
v_call: TRBV9

cdr3_aa: CASSPAGLAGGGQTQYF
cdr3_nt: TGCGCCAGCAGCCCGGCGGGACTAGCGGGAGGAGGACAGACCCAGTACTTC
j_call: TRBJ2-5
clone_size: few
d_call: TRBD2
v_call: TRBV5-1

cdr3_aa: CASSLVAGLTYNEQFF
cdr3_nt: TGTGCCAGCAGCTTAGTCGCGGGACTCACCTACAATGAGCAGTTCTTC
j_call: TRBJ2-1
clone_size: few
d_call: -
v_call: TRBV7-2

cdr3_aa: CASSVRGADEQFF
cdr3_nt: TGTGCCAGCAGCGTACGGGGGGCAGATGAGCAGTTCTTC
j_call: TRBJ2-1
clone_size: -
d_call: -
v_call: TRBV9

cdr3_aa: CASSFGFSQYF
cdr3_nt: TGTGCCAGCAGCTTCGGGTTTAGCCAGTACTTC
j_call: TRBJ2-5
clone_size: -
d_call: -
v_call: TRBV5-6

cdr3_aa: CASSTRDRGQETQYF
cdr3_nt: TGTGCCAGCAGCACCCGGGACAGGGGGCAAGAGACCCAGTACTTC
j_call: TRBJ2-5
clone_size: -
d_call: TRBD1
v_call: TRBV7-9